This T cell receptor (beta chain) was recorded in a study of cytomegalovirus exposure and HLA in healthy donors (dated by TCRdb to about 2017). With respect to the entire study: An earlier analysis of several hundred of the donors reported approximately 300 Gb of sequence data and 117 million unique TCR beta sequences obtained from approximately 180 million T cells. In the later analysis, no new phenotypic data were used to find candidate immune exposures; instead, reliance was placed on TCR beta sequences and their occurrence across donors. In a later analysis, previously published TCR beta repertoires from several hundred donors were re-analyzed and high-resolution HLA genotyping was added so that TCR occurrence patterns could be studied. Every repertoire in the discovery cohort had been generated on one and the same sequencing platform. High-throughput TCR immunosequencing, statistical association of individual TCRs with disease status, and machine learning were combined to predict cytomegalovirus infection status. Because of strong linkage in the cohort, roughly five DR-DQ haplotypes were treated as single units for association and clustering. The number of donors typed differed by locus, with about 629-630 for A, B, C, DRB1 and DQB1, more than 500 for DQA1, about 610 for DPA1, and 450 to 480 for DPB1. Among several hundred genotyped donors of the cohort, an average of around 250,000 unique TCR beta nucleotide sequences was sequenced per donor, of which about 19% were non-productive. Genome-wide SNP genotypes for about three fifths of the roughly 670 donors were used in a later genetic analysis, which treated that subset as a discovery cohort. The study profiled the T cell repertoires of about 640 subjects by immunosequencing and related them to cytomegalovirus serostatus. Among the 398 genotyped donors, around 81% belonged to the genetic ancestry cluster associated with self-reported Caucasian donors. Roughly 300 gigabases of sequencing data and around 80 million unique TCR sequences made up an early release that covered approximately 700 HLA-typed donors. Along with the roughly 670-subject first cohort, a separate validation cohort of over a hundred different subjects was used. The study aimed to test whether cataloging public T cell receptors could reveal signatures of past pathogen exposure. An earlier analysis of roughly 580 of the donors used high-throughput TCR beta sequencing to judge whether each TCR beta V gene segment behaved as functional or pseudogenic. Both class I and class II loci were covered by HLA typing, at four-digit resolution. Donor age, sex, ethnicity and CMV serostatus were collected together with the repertoire data.

The cohort consisted of 600 or so healthy bone marrow donors. At the time of sampling, all cohort members were nominally healthy, though unrecorded immune exposures were likely present. The donor tested CMV seronegative, placing the donor among the 352 seronegative members of the cohort. A peripheral blood sample was provided by each donor, and peripheral blood mononuclear cells were used for TCR beta sequencing. The Qiagen DNeasy Blood Extraction Kit was used to extract genomic DNA from the blood cell samples. This clone appeared a few times. Its specific antigen is unknown. Base qualities were left out, and no much larger clone turns up one base away. The germline V and J ends show losses of 0 bases and 7 bases respectively, and no gene match explains 6 bases of the junction. In the germline V gene, CDR1 corresponds to KGHSH and CDR2 to LQKENI. The CDR3 covers 16 residues, taking in both the cysteine and the phenylalanine. Only the CDR3 DNA stays, 48 bases, in frame from base 1.

The paper's findings and limits, for the study overall: Because the 87-base-pair reads could not distinguish some IMGT-functional V segments, including TRBV6-2 and TRBV6-3, those segments were excluded. Cytomegalovirus status was reported to be diagnosed by the classifier with high specificity and sensitivity in both the original and validation cohorts. In a later analysis, TCR association rates were found to vary across HLA loci, with the most associated TCRs seen for DRB1 alleles and the fewest for HLA-C alleles. A further reported finding was that TCR beta sequences accurately predicted the HLA-A and HLA-B alleles for most subjects in the first cohort. According to a later analysis, most CMV-associated TCR beta chains appeared to be HLA-restricted, and the HLA associations seemed to be driven largely by CMV exposure. For the cohort, immune exposure information was limited to CMV serostatus. Because some donors lacked HLA typing at each locus, the association tests relied only on the typed subset. A total of fewer than 200 TCR beta chains were listed by the study as associated with cytomegalovirus. A later analysis found that HLA-associated TCR beta chains were more clonally expanded and had lower generation probabilities than equally common non-associated chains. When HLA alleles, especially DR and DQ, strongly co-occurred, TCR associations were difficult to assign to individual alleles. While some public TCRs were present in many individuals, most TCR sequences turned up only very rarely across donors. An earlier analysis of approximately 600 of the donors showed that most TCR beta V segments appeared in productive rearrangements either about 87% or about 30% of the time, which broadly matched IMGT annotations. At a false discovery rate of 0.05, a later analysis linked under 20,000 TCR beta sequences to specific HLA alleles. A later genetic analysis associated a missense DCLRE1C variant with V-gene and J-gene trimming of TCR beta chains, and an independent cohort replicated the association. In vitro tests confirmed that a few of the cytomegalovirus-associated TCR beta chains recognize cytomegalovirus antigens. Linkage disequilibrium might explain the correlated functional status among segregating V segments, but an unknown experimental factor could not be excluded. Roughly uniform sequencing depth across donors was assumed in presence/absence analyses, although this assumption may not hold. Several of the top co-occurrence clusters appeared to be linked to parvovirus B19, influenza, CMV and Epstein-Barr virus, according to a later analysis. According to a later genetic analysis, donors in an Asian-associated ancestry cluster had fewer N-insertions in productive TCRs than the approximately 700-donor mean. This cohort had only TCR beta chains sequenced, and the lack of alpha or paired-chain data limited which features could be detected. The authors suggested that the approach could potentially be generalized to other disease states and immunological phenotypes. A cluster of highly shared sequence variants was judged likely to represent a technical artifact of the sequencing pipeline. The earlier analysis of 587 of the donors excluded roughly 16 rarely observed V segments, including chromosome 9 orphons, because counts were too low.

Library generation was performed with the immunoSEQ multiplex PCR assay. For the multiplex PCR, a mixture combining 60 forward primers for TCR Vbeta segments and 13 reverse primers for TCR Jbeta segments was used. A multiplex PCR assay on genomic DNA amplified the CDR3 region of rearranged TCR beta genes. The Illumina HiSeq System was used to sequence the amplified TCR beta libraries as 87-base-pair reads. The study's own analysis went as follows. A later analysis tallied tens of millions of unique TCR beta chains across the roughly 610 repertoires, and about 10 million of those chains were shared by two or more donors. Raw reads were error-corrected and collapsed into unique sequences with a nearest-neighbor algorithm that merged closely related sequences to remove PCR and sequencing errors. Alignment of CDR3 sequences to IMGT reference sequences was used to assign V, D and J gene segments. For a sequence to be retained, at least a six-nucleotide match to both a V gene segment and a J gene segment was required. A rearrangement was called productive if the CDR3 had no stop codons and remained in frame with V and J, and every other rearrangement was called non-productive. Following IMGT convention, CDR3 was defined as the stretch from the second conserved V-encoded cysteine up to the conserved J-encoded phenylalanine. The earlier analysis of some 540 of the donors excluded any sequence lacking an unambiguous match to a single V gene segment. In an earlier analysis of roughly 600 of the donors, a V segment was called functional when productive rearrangements were above 56.7%, and segregating when the standard deviation between donors exceeded 5%. To diagnose cytomegalovirus status from the catalog of TCR beta chain sequences, a statistical classification framework was built. A later analysis assigned V and J genes by comparing TCR nucleotide sequences with IMGT/GENE-DB human TR gene sequences. Using the TCRdist pipeline, a later analysis assigned CDR3 sequences along with most-parsimonious VDJ recombination scenarios. In a later analysis, every TCR beta chain was defined by the combination of its CDR3 amino acid sequence and its V-gene family, and reads without a unique V-gene family were dropped. As a way to deal with suspected cross-contamination and a sequencing artifact, a later analysis dropped 640 or so nucleotide sequences that were highly shared and had low generation probability. In a later analysis, a clonal expansion index was calculated for each public chain from normalized within-repertoire ranks of inferred template counts. Generation probabilities in a later analysis came from a VDJ recombination model fitted to out-of-frame rearrangements, and those results were checked against IGoR. A later analysis scored TCR-TCR, TCR-HLA and TCR-CMV co-occurrence with hypergeometric tests, applying a repertoire-size bias correction to TCR pairs. In a later analysis, false discovery rates were estimated by permuting HLA or CMV assignments 20 times. A later analysis grouped co-occurring TCRs with DBSCAN, adding TCRdist sequence similarity when clustering within HLA-allele-positive subsets. Co-occurrence clustering excluded repertoires with fewer than 30,000 or more than 120,000 public chains, plus five with anomalous nucleotide sharing. TCRdb limited this immuneACCESS table to in-frame rearrangements with V and J called. A share of clones is missing; checked studies link under half to unresolved V genes, and the rest is unexplained. The V and J calls and clone size come from that table; D and trimming were worked out from the DNA. Within this sample are about 160,000 clones, with around four fifths of them counted one time only. Of the sample, around 1.5% is held by the ten largest clones.

The receptor comes from a woman aged 25 to 45 in good health and CMV-seronegative. This chain is built from TRBV18 and TRBJ2-2, with 9 junctional bases fitting TRBD1. Sequences were obtained from PBMCs. The nucleotide sequence is TGTGCCAGCTCACCACCGGGACAGGGCGTTCTCGGGGAGCTGTTTTTT. It encodes CASSPPGQGVLGELFF. Full variable domain (CDR3 extended with the reference TRBV18 and TRBJ2-2 proteins): NAGVMQNPRHLVRRRGQEARLRCSPMKGHSHVYWYRQLPEEGLKFMVYLQKENIIDESGMPKERFSAEFPKEGPSILRIQQVVRGDSAAYFCASSPPGQGVLGELFFGEGSRLTVL.